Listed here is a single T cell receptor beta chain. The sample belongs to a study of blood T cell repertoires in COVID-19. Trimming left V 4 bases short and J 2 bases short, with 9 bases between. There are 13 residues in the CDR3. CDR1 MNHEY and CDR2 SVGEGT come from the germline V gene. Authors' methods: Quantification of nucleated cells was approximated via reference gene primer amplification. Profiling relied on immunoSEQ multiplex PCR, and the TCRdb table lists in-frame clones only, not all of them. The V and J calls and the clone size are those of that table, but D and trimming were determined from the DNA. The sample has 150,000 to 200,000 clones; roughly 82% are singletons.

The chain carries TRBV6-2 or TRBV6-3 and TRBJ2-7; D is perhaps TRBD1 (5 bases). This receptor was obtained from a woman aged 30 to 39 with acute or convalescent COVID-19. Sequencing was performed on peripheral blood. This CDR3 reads CASSFRVPYEQYF. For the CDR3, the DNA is TGTGCCAGCAGTTTCAGGGTTCCCTACGAGCAGTACTTC.